This passage covers 21 T cell receptor beta chains from one sample sequenced in a study of T cell changes during pregnancy in multiple sclerosis. Clones were read by immunoSEQ multiplex PCR, and TCRdb kept only the in-frame ones, dropping some. The sample carries around 41,000 clones, around nine tenths recorded once. Sequenced material: CD4+ T cells from peripheral blood mononuclear cells, taken in the third trimester of pregnancy. Receptors originate from a female donor in good health, enrolled as a control in a pregnancy study.

This clone was found once. The chain joins TRBV10-1 to TRBJ2-1, with 7 bases that match TRBD1. The germline gives CDR1 WNHNN, CDR2 SYGVQD (reference sequence). This CDR3 contains 13 residues. Losses at the gene ends were 10 bases for V and 16 bases for J; bases not matched to a gene: 19. The DNA of the CDR3 is TGCGCCACCAGCACCGGGACAGCCATCAAACCCTTCTTC. Protein product: CATSTGTAIKPFF.

The V and J genes are TRBV4-1 and TRBJ2-1; the match to TRBD2 covers 11 bases. The CDR3 is made up of 16 amino acids. The germline gives CDR1 MGHRA, CDR2 YSYEKL. The V and J ends lost 4 bases and 9 bases, in that order; junction bases with no gene match: 11. CDR3 loop: CASSLPLAGVSGEQFF. The CDR3 DNA is TGCGCCAGCAGCCTTCCACTAGCGGGAGTTTCCGGTGAGCAGTTCTTC.

The gene calls are TRBV29-1 and TRBJ2-3, with unresolved D. Deletions cut 4 bases from V and 2 bases from J, with 10 bases between. Germline V lookup: CDR1 SQVTM, CDR2 ANQGSEA. This CDR3 has 13 amino acids. The CDR3 sequence is CSVGPRVTDTQYF. DNA of the CDR3: TGCAGCGTTGGTCCCCGGGTCACAGATACGCAGTATTTT.

The chain has TRBV7-2 and TRBJ2-5, with D maybe TRBD2 (7 bases). CDR3 length equals 15 residues. Germline V gene data show CDR1 as SGHTA and CDR2 as FQGNSA. Deletions cut 5 bases from V and 1 base from J, with 14 bases between. The CDR3 DNA is TGTGCCAGCAGCCTAAGGGAGGGGGTCCAAGAGACCCAGTACTTC. Its translation: CASSLREGVQETQYF.

The chain uses TRBV18 and TRBJ2-7, with 9 bases that match TRBD1. The CDR3 consists of 15 residues. V was pared by 0 bases and J by 3 bases, with 3 bases of the junction left unmatched. CDR1 is KGHSH, CDR2 LQKENI, per germline. CDR3 in amino acids: CASSPPGTGIYEQYF. The CDR3 nucleotides are TGTGCCAGCTCACCACCCGGGACAGGGATCTACGAGCAGTACTTC.

CDR3 sequence reads: CASSLLRREKAFF. The CDR3 DNA reads TGTGCCAGCAGCTTGTTGCGCCGGGAAAAAGCTTTCTTT. The J gene is TRBJ1-1, the V gene TRBV5-6; D gene unclear. Trimming stripped 1 base from V and 9 bases from J, with 13 bases between. The germline gives CDR1 SGHDT, CDR2 YYEEEE. The CDR3 sequence is 13 residues long.

The chain links TRBV5-1 to TRBJ2-1; 7 nucleotides agree with TRBD1. Germline V gives CDR1 SGHRS, CDR2 YFSETQ. V was clipped by 0 bases and J by 15 bases; unmatched bases: 12. The CDR3 has 14 amino acids. For the CDR3, the DNA is TGCGCCAGCAGCTTGGGTCAGGGGGTTTCAAGGGGGTTCTTC. Translation: CASSLGQGVSRGFF. Looking up the rest from reference TRBV5-1 and TRBJ2-1 gives the full variable domain: KAGVTQTPRYLIKTRGQQVTLSCSPISGHRSVSWYQQTPGQGLQFLFEYFSETQRNKGNFPGRFSGRQFSNSRSEMNVSTLELGDSALYLCASSLGQGVSRGFFGPGTRLTVL.

J is TRBJ1-2 and V is TRBV30; no definite D call. This CDR3 has 11 residues. V lost 3 bases, J lost 7 bases, and 9 bases lay in between. Germline CDR1 and CDR2: GTSNPN and SVGIG (reference sequence). CDR3 sequence: CAWSVEIGYTF. Written as DNA, the CDR3 is TGTGCCTGGAGCGTAGAGATTGGCTACACCTTC.

The CDR3 is CASRKTGGEQYF. DNA for the CDR3: TGTGCCAGCAGGAAGACAGGGGGCGAGCAGTACTTC. V and J are TRBV6-6 and TRBJ2-7, with 9 bases fitting TRBD1. Germline-derived CDR1 and CDR2 are MNHNY and SVGAGI (reference sequence). The CDR3 has 12 residues. The V segment lost 6 bases and the J segment 6 bases; nucleotides outside the gene matches: 3.

The V and J genes are TRBV21-1 and TRBJ2-7; the D call of TRBD1 is as the table states it, not checked on the DNA. TRBV21-1 is a documented pseudogene. The CDR3 loop spans 16 amino acids. The CDR3 reads CASSNPRMPGIHEQYF. CDR3 DNA sequence: TGTGCCAGCAGCAATCCCCGGATGCCAGGGATCCACGAGCAGTACTTC.

The rearrangement joins TRBV6-5 to TRBJ2-7, with 9 bases identical to TRBD1. This CDR3 comprises 13 residues. V lost 6 bases and J lost 0; bases outside the gene matches: 0. The germline gives CDR1 MNHEY, CDR2 SVGAGI. For the CDR3, the DNA is TGTGCCAGCAGACAGGGGGCCTCCTACGAGCAGTACTTC. It codes for CASRQGASYEQYF.

The chain combines TRBV7-2 with TRBJ1-2; 8 bases fit TRBD1. With V trimmed by 3 bases and J by 3 bases, 3 bases remained unmatched. CDR1 SGHTA and CDR2 FQGNSA come from the germline V gene. CDR3 length equals 14 residues. DNA of the CDR3: TGTGCCAGCAGCTTCCAGGGGGCTGACTATGGCTACACCTTC. Its protein product is CASSFQGADYGYTF.

V is TRBV10-3 and J is TRBJ2-7; perhaps TRBD1 as D (6 bases). The CDR3 covers 15 residues. The V and J ends lost 6 bases and 0 bases respectively, with 15 bases between them. Looked up from germline, CDR1 is ENHRY and CDR2 is SYGVKD. The CDR3 sequence is CAISIQGQSSYEQYF. CDR3 in DNA: TGTGCCATCAGCATACAGGGTCAGAGCTCCTACGAGCAGTACTTC.

The chain carries TRBV7-2 and TRBJ2-1, with 11 bases matching TRBD2. The V segment lost 5 bases and the J segment 9 bases; nucleotides outside the gene matches: 9. The CDR3 has 15 residues. Germline assignment: CDR1 SGHTA and CDR2 FQGNSA. Written as DNA, the CDR3 is TGTGCCAGCAGCGTAACTAGCGGGAGAATGGTTGAGCAGTTCTTC. This sequence encodes CASSVTSGRMVEQFF.

CDR3 nucleotides: TGTGCCAGCAGTACTGGGCCGGGGGGGAGAGAGCAGTACTTC. This gives the protein CASSTGPGGREQYF. This sequence joins TRBV27 and TRBJ2-7; 8 bases line up with TRBD2. The V gene's germline CDR1 is MNHEY and CDR2 SMNVEV (reference sequence). The CDR3 is 14 amino acids. V lost 5 bases and J lost 7; bases outside the gene matches: 10.

The chain uses TRBV10-2 and TRBJ1-2; D may be TRBD1 (6 bases). V was shortened by 5 bases and J by 0 bases, with 10 bases between the two germline ends. Germline V gene data show CDR1 as WSHSY and CDR2 as SAAADI. The CDR3 consists of 14 residues. The chain's CDR3 is CASSSGTSNYGYTF. As DNA, the CDR3 is TGCGCCAGCAGTTCCGGGACATCTAACTATGGCTACACCTTC.

The DNA of the CDR3 is TGCGCCAGCAGCCCCGCCGGGGTGGGCGAGCAGTACTTC. This translates into CASSPAGVGEQYF. V and J are TRBV5-1 and TRBJ2-7; D possibly corresponds to TRBD2 (5 bases). This CDR3 comprises 13 residues. CDR1 is SGHRS, CDR2 YFSETQ, per germline. The V end lost 4 bases, the J end lost 6 bases, and 14 bases lay between the germline ends.

This clone was found once. The CDR3 DNA sequence: TGTGCCAGCAGCTTCAGGGCCCTAGGGACCTACGAGCAGTACTTC. Its protein is CASSFRALGTYEQYF. The gene calls are TRBV7-8 and TRBJ2-7, with D tentatively TRBD1 (5 bases). V dropped 3 bases and J dropped 2 bases, with 14 bases sitting between them. CDR1 and CDR2 from the germline V gene are SGHVS and FQNEAQ. This CDR3 is built from 15 residues.

This chain joins TRBV10-3 and TRBJ2-1, with D perhaps matching TRBD2 (6 bases). The V end was cut by 6 bases, the J end by 12 bases, with 15 bases between. Germline V gene data show CDR1 as ENHRY and CDR2 as SYGVKD. The length of the CDR3 is 12 residues. Here the CDR3 reads CAIRGGGTLQFF. DNA for the CDR3: TGTGCCATCAGGGGAGGTGGGACCTTGCAGTTCTTC.

This chain links TRBV11-3 with TRBJ2-1, with D maybe TRBD2 (6 bases). Germline CDR1 reads SGHNT; CDR2 reads YENEEA. The CDR3 is 14 residues long. V was clipped by 5 bases and J by 4 bases, with 12 bases between them. CDR3: CASSRGLNYNEQFF. DNA of the CDR3: TGTGCCAGCAGCCGGGGACTCAATTACAATGAGCAGTTCTTC.

CDR3 DNA sequence: TGTGCCAGCAGCGCCCCGACAGTCGGCACAGATACGCAGTATTTT. It is translated as CASSAPTVGTDTQYF. The V gene is TRBV5-4, the J gene TRBJ2-3; tentatively, D is TRBD1 (5 bases). Between the trimmed V and J ends, which lost 4 bases and 1 base, there was a span of 13 bases. CDR1 is SGHNT, CDR2 YYREEE, per germline (reference sequence). The CDR3 has 15 amino acids.